Reported below is one TCR beta chain. Germline CDR1 is SGHAT and CDR2 is FQDESV (reference sequence). CDR3 length equals 14 residues. V was pared by 5 bases and J by 7 bases, with 18 bases between. Only in-frame clones appear in the TCRdb table, and some are missing; sequencing was by immunoSEQ multiplex PCR. The sample shows about a thousand clones, over 75% of them seen only once. The data were obtained in a study of chemoradiotherapy in HPV16-positive cancers. This receptor was identified in a human donor with HPV-associated anogenital cancer. The specimen was tumor tissue, collected from a patient who underwent chemoradiotherapy. The V call is TRBV11-1, the J call TRBJ2-7, with a weak D call TRBD2 (6 bases). In nucleotides, the CDR3 is TGTGCCAGCAGCCTCCAGCGGGCCGCCGCGGAGCAGTACTTC. Encoded protein: CASSLQRAAAEQYF.